This T cell receptor (beta chain) was found in a study of blood T cell repertoires in COVID-19 (dated by TCRdb to 2018 to 2020). Study-level background: Samples from collaborators originated in the United States, Italy and Spain and spanned both the acute and convalescent phases of COVID-19. HLA class I and class II types, where available, came from metadata supplied by the sample provider rather than from assay-based typing. Samples were obtained from the ongoing ImmuneRACE study (first 160 participants) and from about 1,300 subjects provided by 6 global collaborators. The material from the prospective study consisted of cDNA or gDNA derived from T cells, B-cell-depleted T cells, or PBMCs. A de-identified subject ID, COVID-19 status, age in years and sex were almost always included in the sample metadata. A freely available public database, intended as a resource for researchers studying the immune response to SARS-CoV-2, is where the repertoires were released. Deeply sampled blood TCRbeta repertoires from subjects exposed to, actively infected with, or recovered from COVID-19 were included in the dataset.

The immunoSEQ Assay, a bias-controlled multiplex PCR, was used to amplify TCRbeta CDR3 regions from genomic DNA. The authors processed their data as follows. Nucleated cell counts per sample were estimated from amplification of reference gene primers within the assay. To quantify the absolute abundance of each unique TCRbeta CDR3 rearrangement, sequence reads were collapsed and filtered. For each sample, productive Simpson clonality was calculated as the square root of Simpson's diversity index across productive rearrangements. TCRdb carries this immuneACCESS record with in-frame sequences only. Its versions omit some clonotypes, under half of them owing to an unresolved V gene in the studies checked, with the rest unexplained. V and J calls and clone size are copied from that table; D and trimming were computed from the DNA. For this sample the table gives around 60,000 clones, of which 90% were detected only once. Together, the top ten hold 13% of the sample.

With regard to this clone: There is no known antigen for this receptor. The sample holds no much larger clone one base away, and base qualities are not on file.

Summary of the overall study and its limitations: The amount of clinical and demographic metadata varied by source and participant and was provided uncurated.

Each collaborating institution followed its own protocols to collect whole blood in K2EDTA tubes. For TCRbeta analysis, collaborator samples were shipped as frozen whole blood, as isolated PBMCs, or as DNA extracted from either sample type. Source material: peripheral blood. The TCR originated in a man between 60 and 70 years old with active COVID-19.

The encoded CDR3 is CASSSLQGLLGELFF. Here is the DNA: TGTGCCAGCAGCTCCCTACAGGGTTTGCTCGGGGAGCTGTTTTTT. Recombination joined TRBV7-8 with TRBJ2-2; the best D guess is TRBD1, with 6 bases matching. There are 15 amino acids in the CDR3, from cysteine to phenylalanine inclusive. The kept DNA is CDR3 alone, 45 bases in frame from the first base. The germline V gene supplies CDR1 SGHVS and CDR2 FQNEAQ. A distance of 16 bases separates the germline ends of V and J, which lose 4 bases and 7 bases respectively.